The sequence of this T cell receptor (beta chain) was determined in a study of shared clonotypes between healthy human individuals. The germline V gene encodes CDR1 MNHNS and CDR2 SASEGT. V lost 2 bases and J lost 3; bases outside the gene matches: 6. There are 15 residues in the CDR3. Sequencing used immunoSEQ multiplex PCR; TCRdb keeps in-frame clones, though not all of them. The sample lists some 500,000 clones, around 80% occurring once. The TCR sequence derives from a woman between 40 and 50 years old in good health. Some clones in this sample may be carry-over from other donors' samples. Sequences were obtained from PBMCs. The chain is built from TRBV6-1 and TRBJ2-7, with TRBD2 identical over 8 bases. The CDR3 sequence: CASSEPRLAGYEQYF. As DNA, the CDR3 is TGTGCCAGCAGTGAACCCCGCCTAGCGGGCTACGAGCAGTACTTC.